Sequencing of this TCR beta chain was carried out in a study of blood T cell repertoires in COVID-19. In the original processing: Counts of nucleated cells, estimated from reference gene primer amplification, were obtained. The method was immunoSEQ multiplex PCR; TCRdb's version includes in-frame clones alone and lacks a portion of them. The V and J calls and the clone size are those of that table, but D and trimming were determined from the DNA. The repertoire holds 310,000 or so clones, about 87% seen once, with about 8.9% in the top ten. Living in under 30 US areas, the participants were between roughly 18 and 90 years of age. Cohorts were based on clinical histories the participants reported. Trimming removed 4 bases from V and 8 bases from J, with 15 bases in between. The CDR3 has 14 residues. Germline V gives CDR1 SGHTA, CDR2 FQGNSA.

The receptor comes from a woman younger than 35 who had recovered from COVID-19. The J gene is TRBJ2-4, the V gene TRBV7-2; a weak D match, TRBD2 (7 bases). Sequencing used PBMCs or T cells enriched from blood (not recorded which). The CDR3 loop is CASSSLTGRDIQYF. CDR3 bases: TGTGCCAGCAGCTCTCTCACAGGGAGGGACATTCAGTACTTC.